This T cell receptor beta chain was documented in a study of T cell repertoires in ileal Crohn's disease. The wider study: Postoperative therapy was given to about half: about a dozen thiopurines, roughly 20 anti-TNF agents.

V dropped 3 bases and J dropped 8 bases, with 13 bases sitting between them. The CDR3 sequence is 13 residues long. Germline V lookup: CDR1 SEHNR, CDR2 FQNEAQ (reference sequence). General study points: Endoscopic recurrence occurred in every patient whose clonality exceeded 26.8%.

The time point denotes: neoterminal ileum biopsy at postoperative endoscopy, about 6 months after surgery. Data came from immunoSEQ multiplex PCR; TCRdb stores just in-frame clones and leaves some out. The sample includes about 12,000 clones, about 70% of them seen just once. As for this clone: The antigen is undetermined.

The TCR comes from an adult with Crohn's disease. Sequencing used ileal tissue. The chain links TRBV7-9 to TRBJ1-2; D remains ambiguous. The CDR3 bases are TGTGCCAGCAGCTTCGAATCACATACCGGCTACACCTTC. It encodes CASSFESHTGYTF.